This entry concerns a single T cell receptor beta chain. Per the original methods: Reference gene primer amplification yielded estimated nucleated cell counts. Measured with immunoSEQ multiplex PCR; TCRdb has only the in-frame clones, and not every one. That table is the source of V, J and clone size, and D and trimming were worked out from the DNA. The data show about 160,000 clones, approximately 79% seen once. This entry comes from a study of blood T cell repertoires in COVID-19. Study context: Donors in the United States, Italy and Spain gave samples during acute or convalescent COVID-19. The analysed material was cDNA or gDNA that came from T cells, B-cell-depleted T cells, or PBMCs.

It was during active infection that Seattle patients were enrolled and then longitudinally followed. Looked up from germline, CDR1 is SNHLY and CDR2 is FYNNEI. The CDR3 spans 14 residues. With V trimmed by 6 bases and J by 5 bases, 9 bases remained unmatched. This chain joins TRBV2 and TRBJ2-5; TRBD1 aligns across 7 bases. Material: peripheral blood. This TCR was recovered from an older woman with COVID-19, enrolled during active disease. The CDR3 spells CASSPGQARETQYF. In DNA, the CDR3 is TGTGCCAGCAGCCCCGGACAGGCACGGGAGACCCAGTACTTC.